The 18 T cell receptor beta chains reported below all come from one sample, sequenced in a study of beta chain features in type 1 diabetes. General observations from the study: Type 1 diabetes patients showed a moderate but significant shortening of TCRB CDR3s in all four CD4+ subsets.

Antigens for these TCRs are unknown. The isolated RNA, all of it, was reverse transcribed, so expressed TCRB transcripts were what got sequenced. Repertoires were generated with immunoSEQ multiplex PCR, while TCRdb's copy carries only in-frame clones and drops some. The table has more than 550,000 clones, roughly an eighth seen once; the top ten hold 0.035% to 0.045%. Sequenced: naive CD4+ T cells from blood. All receptors come from a man aged 18 to 30 with type 1 diabetes.

This clone has only a few counts. The chain carries TRBV5-4 and TRBJ1-4, with a tentative D call TRBD1 (6 bases). The CDR3 is 13 residues long. Germline V lookup: CDR1 SGHNT, CDR2 YYREEE (reference sequence). Trimming removed 2 bases from V and 7 bases from J, with 9 bases in between. The CDR3 DNA reads TGTGCCAGCAGCTTATTGGACAGTGAAAAACTGTTTTTT. The encoded protein is CASSLLDSEKLFF.

This sequence joins TRBV30 and TRBJ2-7; a possible D gene is TRBD2 (5 bases). The length of the CDR3 is 16 residues. The V gene lost 2 bases and the J gene lost 2 bases, with 19 bases spanning the gap. Per germline, CDR1 GTSNPN and CDR2 SVGIG (reference sequence). The CDR3 spells CAWSIRLGIYTYEQYF. CDR3 DNA sequence: TGTGCCTGGAGTATTAGACTCGGGATCTACACCTACGAGCAGTACTTC.

This clone was detected once. The V and J genes are TRBV5-8 and TRBJ2-3; 10 nucleotides align to TRBD1. Germline CDR1 SGHTS, CDR2 YDEGEE. With 4 bases clipped from V and 4 bases from J, the junction kept 3 bases outside the gene matches. There are 14 residues in the CDR3. The CDR3 is CASSPGQGSDTQYF. CDR3 DNA: TGTGCCAGCAGCCCGGGACAGGGGTCAGATACGCAGTATTTT.

The CDR3 nucleotides are TGTGCCAGCAGCTTGGTAGGGCGCCGGGAGACCCAGTACTTC. Its protein product is CASSLVGRRETQYF. J is TRBJ2-5 and V is TRBV5-6; no clear D. The CDR3 is 14 residues long. V was shortened by 0 bases and J by 5 bases, with 11 bases between the two germline ends. The germline CDR1 and CDR2 sequences are SGHDT and YYEEEE.

With respect to this clone: The sample contains more than one DNA sequence encoding this CDR3. J is TRBJ2-7 and V is TRBV30; D ambiguous. There are 12 residues in the CDR3. CDR1 and CDR2 from the germline V gene are GTSNPN and SVGIG (reference sequence). V lost 3 bases to trimming and J lost 3 bases, with 9 bases between them. The CDR3 DNA is TGTGCCTGGAGGCCCGGAAGCTACGAGCAGTACTTC. Amino acids: CAWRPGSYEQYF.

This sequence joins TRBV7-2 and TRBJ2-1; no clear D. The CDR3 covers 14 residues. Germline V CDR1 and CDR2: SGHTA, FQGNSA. The V end lost 3 bases, the J end lost 1 base, and 7 bases lay between the germline ends. The DNA of the CDR3 is TGTGCCAGCAGCTTCGACCCGTCCTACAATGAGCAGTTCTTC. It translates to CASSFDPSYNEQFF.

The chain carries TRBV7-2 and TRBJ2-7, with D unclear. The ends were cut back, 1 base at V and 4 bases at J, with 2 bases in the middle. The CDR3 is made up of 11 amino acids. Per the germline V gene, CDR1 is SGHTA and CDR2 is FQGNSA. CDR3 coding DNA: TGTGCCAGCAGCTTAGAATACGAGCAGTACTTC. Protein sequence: CASSLEYEQYF.

The chain uses TRBV7-9 and TRBJ2-7, with D tentatively TRBD2 (6 bases). V was pared by 5 bases and J by 1 base, with 18 bases between. This CDR3 is built from 16 residues. Germline CDR1 reads SEHNR; CDR2 reads FQNEAQ (reference sequence). The CDR3 DNA reads TGTGCCAGCAGCCGTTGGCGCGGGGAAGGATCCTACGAGCAGTACTTC. This sequence encodes CASSRWRGEGSYEQYF.

The V and J genes are TRBV4-1 and TRBJ2-5, with 7 nucleotides matching TRBD2. Trimming at V came to 4 bases and at J to 4 bases, leaving 9 bases not matched to a gene. Germline values: CDR1 MGHRA, CDR2 YSYEKL. The CDR3 spans 15 residues. CDR3 sequence: CASSLLAASGETQYF. As DNA, the CDR3 is TGCGCCAGCAGCCTTCTAGCGGCGAGCGGAGAGACCCAGTACTTC.

This clone occurred a few times. The CDR3 nucleotides are TGTGCCAGCAGCACAAGGACTAGCGGGGACAATGAGCAGTTCTTC. This codes for CASSTRTSGDNEQFF. This rearrangement joins TRBV5-4 to TRBJ2-1; TRBD2 aligns across 12 bases. J gave up 5 bases and V 4 bases, and 4 bases lay outside the gene matches. In germline, CDR1 is SGHNT, CDR2 YYREEE (reference sequence). The CDR3 has 15 amino acids. The variable domain in full, with the rest retrieved from reference TRBV5-4 and TRBJ2-1, is ETGVTQSPTHLIKTRGQQVTLRCSSQSGHNTVSWYQQALGQGPQFIFQYYREEENGRGNFPPRFSGLQFPNYSSELNVNALELDDSALYLCASSTRTSGDNEQFFGPGTRLTVL.

This clone was counted only a few times. This rearrangement joins TRBV6-5 to TRBJ2-3; 8 positions match TRBD2. CDR3 length equals 14 residues. Germline assignment: CDR1 MNHEY and CDR2 SVGAGI. Trimming cost V 5 bases and J 9 bases; bases outside gene matches: 10. The CDR3 region has the DNA TGTGCCAGCAGTACTGGAGCGGGAGAGGGGACGCAGTATTTT. It translates to CASSTGAGEGTQYF.

The chain links TRBV10-3 to TRBJ1-1; 11 bases map to TRBD1. The CDR3 contains 16 residues. With 8 bases clipped from V and 0 bases from J, the junction kept 8 bases outside the gene matches. In germline, CDR1 is ENHRY, CDR2 SYGVKD. CDR3 DNA: TGTGCCATCTCGGGGACAGGGGGTGGTATGAACACTGAAGCTTTCTTT. It translates to CAISGTGGGMNTEAFF.

This clone was seen a handful of times. V gene TRBV5-1 combines with J gene TRBJ2-1; 9 bases align to TRBD2. The germline CDR1 and CDR2 sequences are SGHRS and YFSETQ. The J segment lost 7 bases and the V segment lost 7 bases, leaving 9 bases of the junction unmatched. This CDR3 has 14 amino acids. DNA for the CDR3: TGCGCCAGCGGAGCGCGCGGGAGGGCGAATGAGCAGTTCTTC. Its protein is CASGARGRANEQFF.

CDR3 loop: CANGGPLNEQFF. CDR3 bases: TGTGCCAACGGAGGGCCCCTCAATGAGCAGTTCTTC. The V gene is TRBV7-9, the J gene TRBJ2-1, with a weak D call TRBD2 (6 bases). CDR1 SEHNR and CDR2 FQNEAQ come from the germline V gene (reference sequence). The ends were cut back, 10 bases at V and 6 bases at J, with 13 bases in the middle. This CDR3 is built from 12 residues.

The sample holds a few counts of this clone. This chain uses TRBV7-2 with TRBJ1-5, with TRBD1 as a possible D gene (5 bases). The germline CDR1 and CDR2 sequences are SGHTA and FQGNSA. CDR3 length equals 15 residues. V lost 6 bases to trimming and J lost 2 bases, with 14 bases between them. This CDR3 reads CASSPGTAGNQPQHF. In nucleotides, the CDR3 is TGTGCCAGCAGTCCAGGGACCGCTGGCAATCAGCCCCAGCATTTT. The entire variable domain, with the rest obtained from reference TRBV7-2 and TRBJ1-5, is as follows: GAGVSQSPSNKVTEKGKDVELRCDPISGHTALYWYRQSLGQGLEFLIYFQGNSAPDKSGLPSDRFSAERTGGSVSTLTIQRTQQEDSAVYLCASSPGTAGNQPQHFGDGTRLSIL.

In the case of this clone: Mismatch with germline at one junction end may stem from a read error. For the CDR3, the DNA is TGTGCCTGGAGTGTCAGACAGGGCCCAGTCGACTTC. Translated, it gives CAWSVRQGPVDF. The V gene is TRBV30, the J gene TRBJ2-7, with 7 bases identical to TRBD1. In germline, CDR1 is GTSNPN, CDR2 SVGIG (reference sequence). The CDR3 runs to 12 residues.

The table lists this clone with a few counts. The gene calls are TRBV5-5 and TRBJ1-2, with a tentative D call TRBD1 (5 bases). Germline CDR1 SGHKS, CDR2 YYEKEE (reference sequence). Trimming shortened V by 2 bases and J by 8 bases, and 19 bases separated the two germline ends. The CDR3 is 15 residues long. The CDR3 sequence is CASSFSAGWDGGYTF. As DNA, the CDR3 is TGTGCCAGCAGCTTCAGCGCAGGGTGGGATGGAGGCTACACCTTC.

The table lists this clone with a few counts. The chain combines TRBV29-1 with TRBJ2-1, with D unresolved. V shed 7 bases and J shed 4 bases, with 17 bases lying between them. The CDR3 extends over 14 amino acids. The germline V gene encodes CDR1 SQVTM and CDR2 ANQGSEA. CDR3 bases: TGCAGCGGGCAGGCGGACCGGGTATACAATGAGCAGTTCTTC. Translated: CSGQADRVYNEQFF.